Here is one T cell receptor beta chain with its context. Its antigen is not known. This sample is part of a study of beta chain features in type 1 diabetes. TCRB transcripts that were expressed got sequenced, as all of the isolated RNA had been reverse transcribed. Repertoires were generated with immunoSEQ multiplex PCR, while TCRdb's copy carries only in-frame clones and drops some. The sample yields about 340,000 clones, around 9% seen once. Study-wide findings and caveats: Insertion counts at VDJ junctions were lower in type 1 diabetes patients, who also showed more deletions there. Compared with healthy donors, patients appeared to share more similar naive, central memory and regulatory TCRB repertoires. Shortening that was moderate but significant affected the TCRB CDR3s of Type 1 diabetes patients in all four CD4+ subsets. PCR might show a preference for shorter templates, equally across patients and controls.

The receptor was isolated from a man aged 25-45 years with type 1 diabetes. The sample was central memory CD4+ T cells from blood.

DNA of the CDR3: TGTGCCTGGAGTGCCCGTCTCGAGCAACGCACAGATACGCAGTATTTT. Its protein is CAWSARLEQRTDTQYF. This chain links TRBV30 with TRBJ2-3; D unclear. V lost 1 base, J lost 1 base, and 15 bases lay in between. This CDR3 comprises 16 residues. Germline V gene lookup returns CDR1 GTSNPN and CDR2 SVGIG (reference sequence). Combining the CDR3 with reference TRBV30 and TRBJ2-3 gives the whole variable domain SQTIHQWPATLVQPVGSPLSLECTVEGTSNPNLYWYRQAAGRGLQLLFYSVGIGQISSEVPQNLSASRPQDRQFILSSKKLLLSDSGFYLCAWSARLEQRTDTQYFGPGTRLTVL.